The 27 T cell receptor beta chains below all came from one sample that was sequenced in a study of blood T cell repertoires in COVID-19. Assay: immunoSEQ multiplex PCR; the TCRdb copy retains only in-frame clones and omits some. This repertoire shows under 300,000 clones, 84% found once; its top ten account for more than 1.2%. The sequencing input was peripheral blood. These receptors were taken from a human donor with COVID-19, enrolled during active disease. The donor label of this sample is uncertain.

This chain connects TRBV10-3 to TRBJ1-2; tentative D call: TRBD1 (6 bases). V was clipped by 11 bases and J by 8 bases, with 18 bases between them. The CDR3 loop spans 12 amino acids. CDR1 is ENHRY and CDR2 is SYGVKD in the germline V gene. CDR3: CASDTGIEGYTF. CDR3 coding DNA: TGTGCCTCTGATACAGGGATCGAGGGCTACACCTTC.

The chain recombines TRBV7-8 with TRBJ1-1, with D maybe TRBD1 (6 bases). Deletions cut 5 bases from V and 0 bases from J, with 19 bases between. CDR1 is SGHVS and CDR2 is FQNEAQ in the germline V gene. The CDR3 sequence is 17 residues long. The CDR3 protein is CASSQDIYQGLNTEAFF. The CDR3 coding sequence is TGTGCCAGCAGCCAAGACATTTACCAGGGGTTGAACACTGAAGCTTTCTTT. Full variable domain (rest looked up from reference TRBV7-8 and TRBJ1-1): GAGVSQSPRYKVAKRGQDVALRCDPISGHVSLFWYQQALGQGPEFLTYFQNEAQLDKSGLPSDRFFAERPEGSVSTLKIQRTQQEDSAVYLCASSQDIYQGLNTEAFFGQGTRLTVV.

This clone has only a few counts. The chain uses TRBV9 and TRBJ1-1; TRBD1 might be the D (5 bases). With 0 bases removed from V and 4 bases from J, the gap between germline ends came to 13 bases. The CDR3 runs to 15 residues. The germline CDR1 and CDR2 sequences are SGDLS and YYNGEE. The CDR3 region has the DNA TGTGCCAGCAGCGTAGGATCCTGGGGGGGCACTGAAGCTTTCTTT. Protein: CASSVGSWGGTEAFF.

The rearrangement links TRBV7-9 to TRBJ2-7, with 14 bases that match TRBD2. After removal of 3 bases from V and 5 bases from J, the junction contained 6 bases not matched to a gene. In germline, CDR1 is SEHNR, CDR2 FQNEAQ (reference sequence). CDR3 size: 16 residues. The DNA of the CDR3 is TGTGCCAGCAGCTTGGGGACTAGCGGGAGTATGAACGAGCAGTACTTC. This encodes CASSLGTSGSMNEQYF.

This rearrangement joins TRBV7-9 to TRBJ2-7; TRBD1 matches at 9 bases. CDR1 is SEHNR and CDR2 is FQNEAQ in the germline V gene (reference sequence). The CDR3 is 13 residues long. J lost 5 bases, V lost 1 base, and 0 bases had no gene match. The CDR3 region is CASSLGTGDEQYF. Written as DNA, the CDR3 is TGTGCCAGCAGCTTAGGGACAGGGGACGAGCAGTACTTC.

The V call is TRBV19, the J call TRBJ2-1, with D perhaps TRBD2 (5 bases). Germline V gene sequence: CDR1 LNHDA, CDR2 SQIVND (reference sequence). The CDR3 is 16 residues long. V lost 2 bases, J lost 0 bases, and 11 bases lay in between. The CDR3: CASSIWTGSSYNEQFF. For the CDR3, the DNA is TGTGCCAGTAGTATATGGACGGGGAGCTCCTACAATGAGCAGTTCTTC. Filled out from reference TRBV19 and TRBJ2-1, the complete variable domain reads DGGITQSPKYLFRKEGQNVTLSCEQNLNHDAMYWYRQDPGQGLRLIYYSQIVNDFQKGDIAEGYSVSREKKESFPLTVTSAQKNPTAFYLCASSIWTGSSYNEQFFGPGTRLTVL.

CDR3 nucleotides: TGTGCCAGCACGCTGGACAGGGGGTCTGGGGCCAACGTCCTGACTTTC. Protein: CASTLDRGSGANVLTF. The gene calls are TRBV5-6 and TRBJ2-6, with 10 bases matching TRBD1. The V gene's germline CDR1 is SGHDT and CDR2 YYEEEE. J lost 1 base, V lost 6 bases, and 4 bases had no gene match. This CDR3 has 16 amino acids.

The V gene is TRBV18, the J gene TRBJ2-7; 13 nucleotides line up with TRBD2. The CDR3 length is 15 residues. After removal of 5 bases from V and 3 bases from J, the junction contained 4 bases not matched to a gene. Germline V gene lookup returns CDR1 KGHSH and CDR2 LQKENI. DNA for the CDR3: TGTGCCAGCTCAGGCCGGACTAGCGGGAGCTACGAGCAGTACTTC. Residues: CASSGRTSGSYEQYF. The whole variable domain, filled in from reference TRBV18 and TRBJ2-7, reads NAGVMQNPRHLVRRRGQEARLRCSPMKGHSHVYWYRQLPEEGLKFMVYLQKENIIDESGMPKERFSAEFPKEGPSILRIQQVVRGDSAAYFCASSGRTSGSYEQYFGPGTRLTVT.

This chain joins TRBV28 and TRBJ2-5, with 9 bases that match TRBD1. This CDR3 contains 17 residues. Germline loops: CDR1 MDHEN, CDR2 SYDVKM. Trimming at V came to 6 bases and at J to 3 bases, leaving 14 bases not matched to a gene. Here the CDR3 DNA reads TGTGCCAGCAGGGACGCGGGACAGGGAGGGCCCAAAGAGACCCAGTACTTC. Translation: CASRDAGQGGPKETQYF.

This chain joins TRBV5-4 and TRBJ1-1; 7 nucleotides agree with TRBD1. The length of the CDR3 is 16 residues. The V gene's germline CDR1 is SGHNT and CDR2 YYREEE (reference sequence). With V trimmed by 2 bases and J by 0 bases, 7 bases remained unmatched. The CDR3 DNA is TGTGCCAGCAGCTTATACAGGACAGGCCTGAACACTGAAGCTTTCTTT. It encodes CASSLYRTGLNTEAFF.

The V and J genes are TRBV5-4 and TRBJ2-1; 7 bases fit TRBD2. CDR1 is SGHNT and CDR2 is YYREEE in the germline V gene (reference sequence). The J segment lost 7 bases and the V segment lost 4 bases, leaving 14 bases of the junction unmatched. This CDR3 region has 16 residues. CDR3 sequence reads: CASSRALAEPLNEQFF. CDR3 DNA: TGTGCCAGCAGCCGGGCGCTAGCGGAGCCCCTGAATGAGCAGTTCTTC.

There are a few counts of this clone. At the DNA level, this CDR3 is encoded by other sequences in the same sample as well. The rearrangement links TRBV3-1 (or the pseudogene TRBV3-2) to TRBJ2-1; 14 nucleotides match TRBD2. Per germline, CDR1 LGHDT and CDR2 YNNKEL (reference sequence). Trimming took 0 bases from V and 7 from J; bases not matched to a gene: 2. CDR3 length: 16 amino acids. CDR3 DNA: TGTGCCAGCAGCCAAGATAGGACTAGCGGGAGGAATGAGCAGTTCTTC. Protein sequence: CASSQDRTSGRNEQFF.

Here the CDR3 reads CSALQGPARTFF. Written as DNA, the CDR3 is TGCAGCGCTTTACAGGGACCGGCTCGAACTTTCTTT. The J gene is TRBJ1-1, the V gene TRBV29-1; a weak D match, TRBD1 (6 bases). CDR1 is SQVTM, CDR2 ANQGSEA, per germline. V lost 7 bases and J lost 12, with 21 bases in between. The CDR3 is made up of 12 amino acids.

The genes are TRBV27 and TRBJ1-2, with D possibly matching TRBD1 (5 bases). The V gene lost 3 bases and the J gene lost 7 bases, with 12 bases spanning the gap. CDR1 and CDR2 (germline): MNHEY, SMNVEV (reference sequence). CDR3 length: 13 amino acids. CDR3 protein: CASSFGGVAGYTF. CDR3 nucleotides: TGTGCCAGCAGTTTCGGGGGGGTGGCTGGCTACACCTTC.

In DNA, the CDR3 is TGTGCCATCCGGCGTGGAGCCGAAACCTACGAGCAGTACTTC. Protein product: CAIRRGAETYEQYF. The rearrangement joins TRBV10-3 to TRBJ2-7; D is unresolved. The CDR3 extends over 14 amino acids. The V end was cut by 8 bases, the J end by 2 bases, with 16 bases between. CDR1 is ENHRY and CDR2 is SYGVKD in the germline V gene.

The genes are TRBV6-5 and TRBJ2-1; D is ambiguous. The CDR3 extends over 10 amino acids. Trimming shortened V by 7 bases and J by 6 bases, and 4 bases separated the two germline ends. Germline CDR1 reads MNHEY; CDR2 reads SVGAGI. CDR3 bases: TGTGCCAGCATCCGCAATGAGCAGTTCTTC. Amino acid sequence: CASIRNEQFF.

This rearrangement joins TRBV28 to TRBJ2-7; D might be TRBD2 (6 bases). Germline V gives CDR1 MDHEN, CDR2 SYDVKM. V gave up 6 bases and J gave up 2 bases, with 14 bases separating them. The CDR3 has 14 residues. For the CDR3, the DNA is TGTGCCAGCAGAGGCGGGATTAGCCCCTACGAGCAGTACTTC. This sequence encodes CASRGGISPYEQYF.

The V gene is TRBV5-5, the J gene TRBJ2-5, with 11 bases lining up with TRBD2. Germline V gives CDR1 SGHKS, CDR2 YYEKEE (reference sequence). This CDR3 region has 16 residues. The ends lost 1 base at V and 4 bases at J; junction bases unmatched: 6. CDR3 amino acids: CASSLILAGGRETQYF. Written as DNA, the CDR3 is TGTGCCAGCAGCTTGATCCTAGCGGGAGGCCGAGAGACCCAGTACTTC.

CDR3: CASSGNQGIGTDTQYF. The CDR3 DNA sequence: TGTGCCAGCAGTGGTAACCAGGGGATCGGCACAGATACGCAGTATTTT. This rearrangement joins TRBV6-1 to TRBJ2-3; a weak D match, TRBD1 (6 bases). This CDR3 comprises 16 residues. Trimming removed 4 bases from V and 1 base from J, with 15 bases in between. Germline values: CDR1 MNHNS, CDR2 SASEGT.

The CDR3 loop reads CASSFTRYNEQFF. The CDR3 DNA reads as TGTGCCAGCAGCTTTACAAGATACAATGAGCAGTTCTTC. The chain joins TRBV5-4 to TRBJ2-1; D is uncertain. The CDR3 is 13 residues long. The germline gives CDR1 SGHNT, CDR2 YYREEE (reference sequence). V lost 2 bases and J lost 4, with 7 bases in between.

This clone was observed a handful of times. The chain couples TRBV18 to TRBJ2-7, with TRBD2 as a possible D gene (5 bases). Trimming left V 0 bases short and J 6 bases short, with 15 bases between. Germline V gives CDR1 KGHSH, CDR2 LQKENI. The CDR3 loop spans 15 amino acids. CDR3 residues: CASSPPWDSEGEQYF. CDR3 nucleotide sequence: TGTGCCAGCTCACCACCGTGGGATAGCGAGGGCGAGCAGTACTTC.

The V and J genes are TRBV6-5 and TRBJ2-7; D not resolved. From germline, CDR1 is MNHEY and CDR2 SVGAGI. The CDR3 totals 14 residues. The germline V and J ends were trimmed by 8 bases and 1 base, with 15 bases remaining between them. The CDR3 sequence: CASHPRWRSYEQYF. DNA of the CDR3: TGTGCCAGCCACCCACGTTGGCGGTCCTACGAGCAGTACTTC.

This chain links TRBV28 with TRBJ1-2; D is ambiguous. The CDR3 loop spans 14 amino acids. CDR1 MDHEN and CDR2 SYDVKM come from the germline V gene. Trimming took off 9 bases at V and 0 bases at J, with 14 bases between the two ends. The CDR3 sequence is CARENTETNYGYTF. The CDR3 region has the DNA TGTGCCAGAGAAAACACAGAAACTAACTATGGCTACACCTTC.

The V gene is TRBV15, the J gene TRBJ2-6, with 7 bases that match TRBD1. With V trimmed by 8 bases and J by 3 bases, 7 bases remained unmatched. Per germline, CDR1 LNHNV and CDR2 YYDKDF (reference sequence). CDR3 length: 15 amino acids. The DNA for the CDR3 is TGTGCCACCGGCCATGACAGGGTTGGGGCCAACGTCCTGACTTTC. This sequence encodes CATGHDRVGANVLTF.

The V gene is TRBV2, the J gene TRBJ2-3, with 14 bases matching TRBD2. Per germline, CDR1 SNHLY and CDR2 FYNNEI. The CDR3 contains 14 residues. Unmatched junction bases numbered 2, after V lost 4 bases and J lost 8 bases. CDR3 DNA sequence: TGTGCCAGCAGTGTAGGGACTAGCGGGAGTACGCAGTATTTT. It is translated as CASSVGTSGSTQYF.

With regard to this clone: Other DNA sequences within the sample encode an identical CDR3. The rearrangement uses TRBV6-5 and TRBJ2-1; 13 bases are a match to TRBD2. Germline V CDR1 and CDR2: MNHEY, SVGAGI. V lost 7 bases and J lost 4; bases outside the gene matches: 4. CDR3 length: 15 residues. The CDR3 sequence is CASTILAGGYNEQFF. The CDR3 coding sequence is TGTGCCAGCACTATACTAGCGGGAGGGTACAATGAGCAGTTCTTC.

V is TRBV11-2 and J is TRBJ2-3; D unclear. CDR1 and CDR2 (germline): SGHAT, FQNNGV. Trimming stripped 5 bases from V and 0 bases from J, with 9 bases between. The length of the CDR3 is 14 residues. CDR3 in amino acids: CASSPTESTDTQYF. CDR3 coding DNA: TGTGCCAGCAGCCCAACGGAGAGCACAGATACGCAGTATTTT.